This section outlines one TCR beta chain sequence together with its context. Its binding antigen is unknown. No quality values exist for individual bases; no much larger clone is one base distant. These data originate in a study of CD8 T cells in ankylosing spondylitis listed by TCRdb under 2017. About the investigation overall: To find TCR variants linked to disease, the study profiled T cell receptor beta repertoires in ankylosing spondylitis patients and healthy donors. In total, the full study cohort was made up of 100 to 140 healthy donors and more than 20 ankylosing spondylitis patients. Peripheral blood was sampled, and synovial fluid was additionally collected from ankylosing spondylitis patients.

V loses 0 bases of germline sequence and J loses 8 bases, and the interval between the two ends is 11 bases. According to the germline V gene, CDR1 reads SGHRS and CDR2 reads YFSETQ. From its cysteine to its phenylalanine, the CDR3 spans 13 amino acids. Only the CDR3 DNA stays, 39 bases, in frame from base 1. Sequencing instrument: Illumina HiSeq 2500. Quantitative 5'-RACE with molecular barcodes was the method used to prepare the TCR beta libraries. The authors' analysis ran thus. A new computational method, built on a probabilistic model of VDJ rearrangement, was used to identify disease-linked TCR variants. TCRdb ran its own pipeline on the public reads, namely fastp trimming at Q25 and MiXCR clone calling, and kept in-frame beta chains. Every entry covers one CDR3 protein and lists the most common genes and DNA from its rows. It is TCRdb's table, rather than the study itself, that gives the V and J calls and clone size. The sample table shows around 300,000 distinct CDR3 sequences, and approximately 14% are seen once. The ten largest clones represent 0.9% to 1.2% of the sample.

Results and caveats for the whole study, not just this receptor: The disease-linked clones showed a CD8+ phenotype and occurred at relatively low frequencies in peripheral blood. The disease-linked clones were reported to be significantly enriched in matched synovial fluid samples from ankylosing spondylitis patients. Blood from ankylosing spondylitis patients appeared to be characterized by a TCR beta motif composed of 7 to 9 highly homologous amino acid variants. Some motif variants were previously reported in synovial fluid and blood of reactive arthritis patients, suggesting common disease-initiation mechanisms.

This receptor was taken from a male donor with ankylosing spondylitis or in good health (not recorded which). The sequencing sample was made of blood, either unsorted or a sorted T cell fraction (not recorded which). The chain couples TRBV5-1 to TRBJ1-2; the best D guess is TRBD1, with 5 bases matching. CDR3 loop: CASSLGAGRGYTF. The nucleotides read TGCGCCAGCAGCTTGGGGGCAGGGAGAGGCTACACCTTC.